This entry features one T cell receptor (beta chain) sequence. These data come from a study of shared clonotypes between healthy human individuals. Libraries were prepared by immunoSEQ multiplex PCR; TCRdb keeps only in-frame clonotypes and omits some of them. The sample includes about 480,000 clones, almost 80% seen only once; the top ten take around 12%. Germline lookup yields CDR1 SGHAT and CDR2 FQNNGV. The CDR3 totals 15 residues. V shed 3 bases and J shed 0 bases, with 9 bases lying between them. The sequenced sample was PBMCs. The source of this sequence is a woman between 35 and 50 years old in good health. Some clones in this sample may be carry-over from other donors' samples. J is TRBJ2-1 and V is TRBV11-2, with D possibly being TRBD2 (6 bases). In DNA form, the CDR3 reads TGTGCCAGCAGCTTCGGCGGGGTCTCCTACAATGAGCAGTTCTTC. Protein sequence: CASSFGGVSYNEQFF.